Listed below are T cell receptor beta chains from one sample, sequenced in a study of immune cell composition in non-small cell lung cancer. Only in-frame clones appear in the TCRdb table, and some are missing; sequencing was by immunoSEQ multiplex PCR. The sample holds some 5,600 clones, around four fifths seen once. Sequenced: lung tumor tissue. The receptors stem from a human donor with non-small cell lung cancer. Each CDR3 is given with its conserved first and last residue. A D gene is named only where the DNA matches it firmly.

D gene,V gene,J gene,CDR3 protein
-,TRBV2,TRBJ2-5,CASRGLSQETQYF
TRBD2,TRBV27,TRBJ2-3,CASSLSSGGGDTQYF
-,TRBV10-1,TRBJ1-2,CASSPTGSSYGYTF
-,TRBV19,TRBJ1-4,CATQSRSEKLFF
TRBD2,TRBV4-2,TRBJ2-5,CASSQGASGTQETQYF
-,TRBV6-5,TRBJ1-2,CASSYSGALSYGYTF
-,TRBV9,TRBJ1-3,CASSPHSAQAGNTIYF
-,TRBV7-3,TRBJ1-2,CASSLNPGDSYTF
-,TRBV30,TRBJ1-1,CAWSVRGIMNTEAFF
TRBD1,TRBV9,TRBJ1-5,CASSADRDYQPQHF
TRBD2,TRBV5-1,TRBJ2-1,CASRGLAGGNNEQFF
-,TRBV28,TRBJ1-2,CASSRGRKGLYGYTF
-,TRBV9,TRBJ1-4,CASSLSIGATNEKLFF
TRBD2,TRBV19,TRBJ2-7,CASSIKAGSYEQYF
-,TRBV6-4,TRBJ1-1,CASTPSPGGTEAFF
TRBD1,TRBV6-5,TRBJ2-7,CATEDRGVSYEQYF
-,TRBV2,TRBJ1-2,CASSGNGYGYTF
TRBD2,TRBV9,TRBJ2-1,CASSVEGSGGYNEQFF
TRBD1,TRBV5-1,TRBJ1-1,CASRQGGRNTEAFF
TRBD1,TRBV7-2,TRBJ1-6,CASSLVGQGGGSLHF
-,TRBV7-6,TRBJ2-3,CASSLISARTDTQYF
-,TRBV6-6,TRBJ2-5,CASRDLAKETQYF
-,TRBV7-9,TRBJ2-3,CASSLQTRQPQYF
-,TRBV10-3,TRBJ1-1,CASARAEGTEAFF
-,TRBV19,TRBJ2-3,CASTTRGSDTQYF
-,TRBV27,TRBJ2-6,CASGVPGGGANVLTF
TRBD1,TRBV7-2,TRBJ2-1,CASSRTGYNEQFF
-,TRBV5-6,TRBJ2-1,CASSESRDWRTNEQFF
-,TRBV6-1,TRBJ2-7,CASSEFFSFIREQYF
TRBD1,TRBV30,TRBJ1-1,CACQRDRPTEAFF
-,TRBV5-4,TRBJ1-4,CASSFYPNEKLFF
-,TRBV5-4,TRBJ2-7,CASSTESGYEQYF
-,TRBV27,TRBJ2-7,CASKSMGSSYEQYF
-,TRBV4-3,TRBJ2-5,CASSQDYDPGRLETQYF
TRBD1,TRBV27,TRBJ2-5,CASSLLTGSETQYF
TRBD1,TRBV15,TRBJ1-6,CATSRDLIQGADPLHF